A single sample gave rise to the 19 T cell receptor beta chains below, sequenced in a study of T cell changes during pregnancy in multiple sclerosis (dated by TCRdb to between 2018 and 2021). Library construction relied on the immunoSEQ multiplex PCR assay. TCRdb holds this immuneACCESS table with in-frame rearrangements only. Some clones are missing; in checked studies, unresolved V genes explain under half, and the rest has no known cause. The sample includes around 100,000 clones, with roughly 90% observed a single time. Clones ranked in the top ten supply approximately 3.5% of the sample. The specimen comprised peripheral blood, sampled after pregnancy. The receptor set was obtained from a female donor with multiple sclerosis, enrolled in a pregnancy study.

The rearrangement links TRBV9 to TRBJ2-3; 10 bases are a match to TRBD2. There are 14 residues in the CDR3. The V gene's germline CDR1 is SGDLS and CDR2 YYNGEE. V shed 3 bases and J 3 bases; nucleotides not matched to a gene: 1. CDR3: CASSDSGGTDTQYF. CDR3 DNA sequence: TGTGCCAGCAGCGATAGCGGGGGGACAGATACGCAGTATTTT.

The chain is built from TRBV25-1 and TRBJ2-2; maybe TRBD1 (5 bases). The CDR3 has 14 residues. Germline lookup yields CDR1 MGHDK and CDR2 SYGVNS. V dropped 6 bases and J dropped 7 bases, with 15 bases sitting between them. The CDR3 DNA is TGTGCCAGCAGCCAGACCCGACAGAACGGGGAGCTGTTTTTT. This codes for CASSQTRQNGELFF.

The chain combines TRBV12-5 with TRBJ2-3; tentatively, D is TRBD1 (6 bases). CDR1 and CDR2 (germline): LGHNT, FRNRAP. This CDR3 contains 16 residues. The ends were cut back, 3 bases at V and 2 bases at J, with 15 bases in the middle. CDR3 residues: CASGFAVEGDTDTQYF. The CDR3 nucleotides are TGTGCTAGTGGTTTTGCCGTCGAGGGGGACACAGATACGCAGTATTTT.

The gene calls are TRBV9 and TRBJ2-6, with 8 bases matching TRBD1. V lost 2 bases, J lost 2 bases, and 3 bases stayed unmatched. Germline CDR1 reads SGDLS; CDR2 reads YYNGEE. The CDR3 runs 16 residues. CDR3 protein: CASSVTQGAGANVLTF. The CDR3 DNA reads as TGTGCCAGCAGCGTGACACAGGGGGCTGGGGCCAACGTCCTGACTTTC.

Here the CDR3 reads CASSPGRGYEQYF. DNA of the CDR3: TGTGCCAGTAGTCCCGGACGGGGCTACGAGCAGTACTTC. This chain links TRBV19 with TRBJ2-7; possibly TRBD2 for D (5 bases). Trimming pared 5 bases from V and 3 bases from J, leaving 11 bases between. CDR3 size: 13 residues. Per the germline V gene, CDR1 is LNHDA and CDR2 is SQIVND (reference sequence).

The V and J genes are TRBV5-1 and TRBJ2-7; D gene ambiguous. Germline V gene lookup returns CDR1 SGHRS and CDR2 YFSETQ. This CDR3 contains 15 residues. V shed 4 bases and J shed 5 bases, with 19 bases lying between them. CDR3 protein: CASSQTHGFEDEQYF. The CDR3 DNA reads as TGCGCCAGCAGCCAAACCCACGGTTTTGAGGACGAGCAGTACTTC.

This chain links TRBV5-1 with TRBJ2-1; 9 positions agree with TRBD2. The CDR3 extends over 16 amino acids. J was trimmed by 5 bases and V by 2 bases; bases with no gene match: 8. Germline values: CDR1 SGHRS, CDR2 YFSETQ. This CDR3 reads CASSFPSGGTDNEQFF. The DNA for the CDR3 is TGCGCCAGCAGCTTTCCCAGCGGGGGGACCGACAATGAGCAGTTCTTC.

CDR3 loop: CASREGFSGPTPGELFF. The CDR3 nucleotides read TGTGCCAGCAGGGAGGGGTTTTCCGGCCCCACCCCCGGGGAGCTGTTTTTT. The gene calls are TRBV5-6 and TRBJ2-2; a weak D match, TRBD2 (6 bases). V lost 5 bases, J lost 6 bases, and 23 bases lay in between. CDR1 is SGHDT and CDR2 is YYEEEE in the germline V gene. This CDR3 has 17 amino acids.

The rearrangement links TRBV5-4 to TRBJ1-4; TRBD1 agrees at 10 bases. V shed 1 base and J 9 bases; nucleotides not matched to a gene: 6. CDR1 SGHNT and CDR2 YYREEE come from the germline V gene (reference sequence). The CDR3 sequence is 15 residues long. CDR3: CASSLFGTGEKKLFF. The CDR3 DNA reads TGTGCCAGCAGCTTGTTTGGGACAGGGGAGAAAAAACTGTTTTTT.

The chain combines TRBV27 with TRBJ1-5, with D tentatively TRBD1 (6 bases). The V end lost 5 bases, the J end lost 7 bases, and 12 bases lay between the germline ends. Germline V CDR1 and CDR2: MNHEY, SMNVEV (reference sequence). The CDR3 has 13 amino acids. CDR3 loop: CASSTGWSQPQHF. DNA of the CDR3: TGTGCCAGCAGTACAGGGTGGAGCCAGCCCCAGCATTTT.

The rearrangement uses TRBV5-4 and TRBJ2-1, with 8 bases identical to TRBD1. V was pared by 4 bases and J by 10 bases, with 13 bases of the junction left unmatched. Germline CDR1 is SGHNT and CDR2 is YYREEE (reference sequence). The CDR3 has 15 amino acids. For the CDR3, the DNA is TGTGCCAGCAGCCGCCGACAGGGGCTTTCTGAAGAGCAGTTCTTC. Amino acids: CASSRRQGLSEEQFF.

The count of this clone is one. The rearrangement joins TRBV18 to TRBJ1-2; 8 nucleotides agree with TRBD1. This CDR3 contains 13 residues. The germline V gene has CDR1 KGHSH and CDR2 LQKENI. With 5 bases clipped from V and 8 bases from J, the junction kept 7 bases outside the gene matches. CDR3 DNA sequence: TGTGCCAGCTCAACCGGGACAGGTGGCGGCTACACCTTC. Encoded protein: CASSTGTGGGYTF. Variable domain in full (rest from reference TRBV18 and TRBJ1-2): NAGVMQNPRHLVRRRGQEARLRCSPMKGHSHVYWYRQLPEEGLKFMVYLQKENIIDESGMPKERFSAEFPKEGPSILRIQQVVRGDSAAYFCASSTGTGGGYTFGSGTRLTVV.

The V and J genes are TRBV4-1 and TRBJ2-3; no definite D call. CDR1 and CDR2 from the germline V gene are MGHRA and YSYEKL. The V end lost 0 bases, the J end lost 0 bases, and 10 bases lay between the germline ends. The CDR3 length is 16 residues. The CDR3 region has the DNA TGCGCCAGCAGCCAAGATCCAGCGCCTAGCACAGATACGCAGTATTTT. The encoded protein is CASSQDPAPSTDTQYF.

This clone was observed a single time. V is TRBV2 and J is TRBJ1-1; D gene unclear. Trimming stripped 4 bases from V and 4 bases from J, with 13 bases between. Germline CDR1 SNHLY, CDR2 FYNNEI. This CDR3 is built from 14 residues. The CDR3, as DNA: TGTGCCAGCAGTGGACCGGGTATGGGCACTGAAGCTTTCTTT. It translates to CASSGPGMGTEAFF. Looking up the rest from reference TRBV2 and TRBJ1-1 gives the full variable domain: EPEVTQTPSHQVTQMGQEVILRCVPISNHLYFYWYRQILGQKVEFLVSFYNNEISEKSEIFDDQFSVERPDGSNFTLKIRSTKLEDSAMYFCASSGPGMGTEAFFGQGTRLTVV.

The chain is built from TRBV5-6 and TRBJ2-7; 11 bases match TRBD1. V lost 4 bases, J lost 5 bases, and 2 bases stayed unmatched. Germline V gives CDR1 SGHDT, CDR2 YYEEEE. This CDR3 region has 13 residues. The DNA for the CDR3 is TGTGCCAGCAGCGGGACAGGGGGAGACGAGCAGTACTTC. It specifies CASSGTGGDEQYF.

This clone was seen only once. This chain links TRBV5-1 with TRBJ2-7, with D perhaps matching TRBD1 (5 bases). The CDR3 sequence is 13 residues long. Germline CDR1 SGHRS, CDR2 YFSETQ. Trimming took off 2 bases at V and 6 bases at J, with 12 bases between the two ends. CDR3: CASSLRNRGEQYF. The CDR3 DNA reads TGCGCCAGCAGCTTAAGGAATAGGGGCGAGCAGTACTTC.

The chain is built from TRBV7-3 and TRBJ2-1; possibly TRBD1 for D (5 bases). Deletions cut 5 bases from V and 4 bases from J, with 12 bases between. Germline-derived CDR1 and CDR2 are SGHTA and FQGTGA. The CDR3 loop spans 14 amino acids. The CDR3, as DNA: TGTGCCAGCAGCCGCTTGGGGCCTTACAATGAGCAGTTCTTC. Its translation is CASSRLGPYNEQFF.

This rearrangement joins TRBV19 to TRBJ1-5; D gene uncertain. V dropped 5 bases and J dropped 6 bases, with 11 bases sitting between them. The CDR3 runs to 13 residues. CDR1 is LNHDA and CDR2 is SQIVND in the germline V gene (reference sequence). The CDR3 sequence: CASSGFLIQPQHF. CDR3 bases: TGTGCCAGTAGTGGCTTTCTCATTCAGCCCCAGCATTTT.

The V and J genes are TRBV29-1 and TRBJ2-7; 9 positions agree with TRBD1. Trimming at V came to 4 bases and at J to 5 bases, leaving 9 bases not matched to a gene. The germline V gene encodes CDR1 SQVTM and CDR2 ANQGSEA. The CDR3 totals 14 residues. CDR3 amino acids: CSVALGDRVDEQYF. The CDR3 DNA follows: TGCAGCGTTGCCCTAGGGGACAGGGTGGACGAGCAGTACTTC.